The 25 T cell receptor beta chains presented below share a single source sample, sequenced in a study of shared clonotypes between healthy human individuals. The table came from immunoSEQ multiplex PCR; TCRdb's copy has only in-frame clones and leaves some out. The sample consists of roughly 2.4 million clones, about 94% of them appearing once. Sequencing was done on a sample of naive CD4+ T cells sorted from blood. Subset indicated: CD45RA+ positively selected. Every receptor here comes from a man between 18 and 35 years old in good health.

A note on this clone: Other DNA variants within this sample encode the same CDR3. The gene calls are TRBV27 and TRBJ2-7, with TRBD1 identical over 7 bases. This CDR3 is 14 amino acids long. V trimming: 5 bases; J trimming: 4 bases; junction bases outside the gene matches: 8. Germline CDR1 reads MNHEY; CDR2 reads SMNVEV (reference sequence). The chain's CDR3 is CASSTRDSSYEQYF. The CDR3 DNA sequence: TGTGCCAGCAGTACCCGGGACAGTTCGTACGAGCAGTACTTC.

The CDR3 region is CASSVTGESSPLHF. In DNA, the CDR3 is TGTGCCAGCAGCGTTACAGGAGAAAGTTCACCCCTCCACTTT. V is TRBV9 and J is TRBJ1-6; D is possibly TRBD1 (5 bases). The germline V and J ends were trimmed by 2 bases and 9 bases, with 12 bases remaining between them. Germline V gene sequence: CDR1 SGDLS, CDR2 YYNGEE. The CDR3 runs to 14 residues. Full variable domain (remainder filled in from reference TRBV9 and TRBJ1-6): DSGVTQTPKHLITATGQRVTLRCSPRSGDLSVYWYQQSLDQGLQFLIQYYNGEERAKGNILERFSAQQFPDLHSELNLSSLELGDSALYFCASSVTGESSPLHFGNGTRLTVT.

The rearrangement joins TRBV6-5 to TRBJ1-2; 12 positions match TRBD1. This CDR3 spans 14 amino acids. V was pared by 6 bases and J by 8 bases, with 7 bases of the junction left unmatched. Germline assignment: CDR1 MNHEY and CDR2 SVGAGI. CDR3 residues: CASSWGQGAWGYTF. The DNA for the CDR3 is TGTGCCAGCAGCTGGGGACAGGGGGCCTGGGGCTACACCTTC.

The chain joins TRBV7-9 to TRBJ1-3; no clear D. Germline V CDR1 and CDR2: SEHNR, FQNEAQ (reference sequence). V lost 6 bases to trimming and J lost 0 bases, with 15 bases between them. The CDR3 is 16 residues long. DNA for the CDR3: TGTGCCAGCAGAACTACAGATCTCAACTCTGGAAACACCATATATTTT. Translating it yields CASRTTDLNSGNTIYF.

A note on this clone: This sample includes further DNA sequences coding for the same CDR3. This sequence joins TRBV5-1 and TRBJ1-5; D not resolved. The germline gives CDR1 SGHRS, CDR2 YFSETQ. This CDR3 contains 13 residues. The V gene lost 3 bases and the J gene lost 0 bases, with 4 bases spanning the gap. The CDR3 protein is CASSSNSNQPQHF. The DNA of the CDR3 is TGCGCCAGCAGCTCAAATAGCAATCAGCCCCAGCATTTT.

This clone was observed a few times. Other DNA sequences in the sample encode the same CDR3. The chain combines TRBV10-3 with TRBJ1-3, with unresolved D. Germline V gene lookup returns CDR1 ENHRY and CDR2 SYGVKD. The CDR3 runs 11 residues. The V end lost 4 bases, the J end lost 4 bases, and 2 bases lay between the germline ends. CDR3 sequence: CAISGGNTIYF. The CDR3 coding sequence is TGTGCCATCAGTGGGGGAAACACCATATATTTT.

This chain's CDR3 is CASSFVPGSSYEQYF. The CDR3 DNA sequence: TGTGCCAGCAGCTTCGTCCCGGGAAGTAGCTACGAGCAGTACTTC. The J gene is TRBJ2-7, the V gene TRBV11-2; weak D call: TRBD2 (5 bases). There are 15 residues in the CDR3. Germline-derived CDR1 and CDR2 are SGHAT and FQNNGV. V lost 3 bases and J 3 bases, leaving 15 bases between the germline ends.

This clone was recorded once. The chain has TRBV7-2 and TRBJ2-1; 9 bases map to TRBD2. The V gene end was trimmed by 4 bases and the J gene end by 4 bases; junction bases not matched to a gene: 8. The V gene's germline CDR1 is SGHTA and CDR2 FQGNSA. The CDR3 is 16 residues long. The CDR3 DNA follows: TGTGCCAGCAGCTCCCTCGGTAGCGGGAGATACAATGAGCAGTTCTTC. Encoded protein: CASSSLGSGRYNEQFF.

The chain employs TRBV6-1 and TRBJ2-5; D unresolved. The V gene's germline CDR1 is MNHNS and CDR2 SASEGT. Trimming removed 6 bases from V and 2 bases from J, with 13 bases in between. The CDR3 totals 14 residues. The DNA for the CDR3 is TGTGCCAGCAGGAGGATCTACACACAAGAGACCCAGTACTTC. This codes for CASRRIYTQETQYF.

The chain employs TRBV18 and TRBJ1-4, with a tentative D call TRBD1 (6 bases). The germline gives CDR1 KGHSH, CDR2 LQKENI. The CDR3 is made up of 16 amino acids. Trimming removed 4 bases at V and 4 bases at J, with 16 bases between. The CDR3 loop reads CASSLNPGTSNEKLFF. The CDR3 bases are TGTGCCAGCTCACTTAACCCCGGGACAAGTAATGAAAAACTGTTTTTT.

This chain joins TRBV27 and TRBJ1-6; no firm D call. Germline lookup yields CDR1 MNHEY and CDR2 SMNVEV (reference sequence). CDR3 length: 13 residues. V gave up 11 bases and J gave up 6 bases, with 14 bases separating them. The CDR3 sequence is CASGSQSNSPLHF. CDR3 bases: TGTGCCTCCGGGAGTCAGAGTAATTCACCCCTCCACTTT.

V usage is TRBV7-8 and J usage is TRBJ1-6, with TRBD1 as a possible D gene (6 bases). Trimming cost V 1 base and J 7 bases, with 14 bases left between them. The CDR3 is 16 residues long. Germline V gives CDR1 SGHVS, CDR2 FQNEAQ. The CDR3 loop is CASSLGQTGSNSPLHF. CDR3 nucleotide sequence: TGTGCCAGCAGCTTAGGACAGACAGGATCGAATTCACCCCTCCACTTT.

This chain links TRBV5-1 with TRBJ2-7, with 11 nucleotides matching TRBD2. V lost 0 bases, J lost 0 bases, and 8 bases stayed unmatched. Germline CDR1 reads SGHRS; CDR2 reads YFSETQ. The CDR3 extends over 18 amino acids. The CDR3 here is CASSLGLAGGQLSYEQYF. In DNA, the CDR3 is TGCGCCAGCAGCTTGGGCCTAGCGGGGGGTCAACTCTCCTACGAGCAGTACTTC. The variable domain in full, completed from reference TRBV5-1 and TRBJ2-7, reads KAGVTQTPRYLIKTRGQQVTLSCSPISGHRSVSWYQQTPGQGLQFLFEYFSETQRNKGNFPGRFSGRQFSNSRSEMNVSTLELGDSALYLCASSLGLAGGQLSYEQYFGPGTRLTVT.

To note about this clone: This sample includes further DNA sequences coding for the same CDR3. The rearrangement uses TRBV5-1 and TRBJ1-3; D call uncertain. The V gene lost 0 bases and the J gene lost 4 bases, with 2 bases spanning the gap. CDR3 length: 12 amino acids. Germline V gene data show CDR1 as SGHRS and CDR2 as YFSETQ. The CDR3 is CASSLGGNTIYF. CDR3 in DNA: TGCGCCAGCAGCTTGGGCGGAAACACCATATATTTT.

This clone was seen just once. V gene TRBV27 combines with J gene TRBJ1-1; D is possibly TRBD1 (5 bases). Trimming took off 3 bases at V and 1 base at J, with 12 bases between the two ends. The CDR3 extends over 15 amino acids. The germline V gene has CDR1 MNHEY and CDR2 SMNVEV (reference sequence). As DNA, the CDR3 is TGTGCCAGCAGTTTCATGCAGGGAGGGAACACTGAAGCTTTCTTT. Amino acid sequence: CASSFMQGGNTEAFF.

The V gene is TRBV9, the J gene TRBJ1-3, with D unresolved. The germline V gene has CDR1 SGDLS and CDR2 YYNGEE. V was cut by 0 bases and J by 0 bases, with 10 bases left in between. The CDR3 totals 16 residues. The CDR3 coding sequence is TGTGCCAGCAGCGTAGAGGACGGATACTCTGGAAACACCATATATTTT. Its translation is CASSVEDGYSGNTIYF.

The chain couples TRBV5-4 to TRBJ2-7; D not resolved. The CDR3 length is 13 residues. V was shortened by 4 bases and J by 3 bases, with 11 bases between the two germline ends. In germline, CDR1 is SGHNT, CDR2 YYREEE (reference sequence). DNA for the CDR3: TGTGCCAGCAGCACATTACAAGACTACGAGCAGTACTTC. Translating it yields CASSTLQDYEQYF. Full variable domain (remainder filled in from reference TRBV5-4 and TRBJ2-7): ETGVTQSPTHLIKTRGQQVTLRCSSQSGHNTVSWYQQALGQGPQFIFQYYREEENGRGNFPPRFSGLQFPNYSSELNVNALELDDSALYLCASSTLQDYEQYFGPGTRLTVT.

The J gene is TRBJ2-7, the V gene TRBV5-1; unclear D gene. Germline-derived CDR1 and CDR2 are SGHRS and YFSETQ. V was cut by 2 bases and J by 1 base, with 7 bases left in between. The length of the CDR3 is 13 residues. The CDR3 protein is CASSLKLSYEQYF. The CDR3 region has the DNA TGCGCCAGCAGCTTAAAGCTATCCTACGAGCAGTACTTC.

V usage is TRBV19 and J usage is TRBJ2-2; D possibly corresponds to TRBD1 (6 bases). The V end lost 8 bases, the J end lost 6 bases, and 16 bases lay between the germline ends. CDR1 and CDR2 (germline): LNHDA, SQIVND (reference sequence). This CDR3 spans 14 amino acids. The CDR3 spells CASHLGAAAGELFF. DNA for the CDR3: TGTGCCAGTCATTTGGGGGCAGCGGCCGGGGAGCTGTTTTTT.

Concerning this clone itself: This same CDR3 is encoded by further DNA sequences in the sample. The CDR3 here is CASSFSGGASYEQYF. The CDR3 region has the DNA TGCGCCAGCAGCTTTAGCGGGGGGGCCTCCTACGAGCAGTACTTC. The chain recombines TRBV5-1 with TRBJ2-7; the match to TRBD2 covers 11 bases. Germline CDR1 is SGHRS and CDR2 is YFSETQ. CDR3 length: 15 amino acids. V lost 2 bases to trimming and J lost 0 bases; unmatched junction nucleotides: 1.

This chain connects TRBV19 to TRBJ1-1, with D possibly being TRBD1 (6 bases). V was shortened by 7 bases and J by 5 bases, with 17 bases between the two germline ends. This CDR3 region has 14 residues. Germline-derived CDR1 and CDR2 are LNHDA and SQIVND (reference sequence). CDR3 sequence reads: CASTIQGSVTEAFF. CDR3 DNA sequence: TGTGCCAGTACCATACAGGGATCGGTAACTGAAGCTTTCTTT.

The CDR3 reads CAWSVGQVRNQPQHF. CDR3 bases: TGTGCCTGGAGTGTGGGACAGGTACGCAATCAGCCCCAGCATTTT. The chain uses TRBV30 and TRBJ1-5; TRBD1 matches 8 bases. V was clipped by 0 bases and J by 2 bases; unmatched bases: 3. There are 15 residues in the CDR3. Germline CDR1 GTSNPN, CDR2 SVGIG (reference sequence).

The J gene is TRBJ2-7, the V gene TRBV6-5, with D tentatively TRBD1 (5 bases). Trimming left V 0 bases short and J 5 bases short, with 17 bases between. The CDR3 has 16 residues. CDR1 and CDR2 from the germline V gene are MNHEY and SVGAGI. The CDR3, as DNA: TGTGCCAGCAGTTACTCCAGGGTAAGGAGCTGGGACGAGCAGTACTTC. Its translation: CASSYSRVRSWDEQYF.

The chain carries TRBV6-1 and TRBJ1-1, with D tentatively TRBD1 (5 bases). Trimming removed 6 bases from V and 1 base from J, with 12 bases in between. This CDR3 has 14 amino acids. Germline CDR1 and CDR2: MNHNS and SASEGT. The DNA for the CDR3 is TGTGCCAGCAGCTTCGGACACCAGAACACTGAAGCTTTCTTT. Protein product: CASSFGHQNTEAFF.

The rearrangement uses TRBV5-1 and TRBJ1-1; D gene uncertain. Germline V gene data show CDR1 as SGHRS and CDR2 as YFSETQ. The V end was cut by 2 bases, the J end by 1 base, with 6 bases between. CDR3 length equals 13 residues. The CDR3 region has the DNA TGCGCCAGCAGCTTCATGGAGAACACTGAAGCTTTCTTT. Translating gives CASSFMENTEAFF. Together with reference TRBV5-1 and TRBJ1-1, the CDR3 gives the full variable domain: KAGVTQTPRYLIKTRGQQVTLSCSPISGHRSVSWYQQTPGQGLQFLFEYFSETQRNKGNFPGRFSGRQFSNSRSEMNVSTLELGDSALYLCASSFMENTEAFFGQGTRLTVV.